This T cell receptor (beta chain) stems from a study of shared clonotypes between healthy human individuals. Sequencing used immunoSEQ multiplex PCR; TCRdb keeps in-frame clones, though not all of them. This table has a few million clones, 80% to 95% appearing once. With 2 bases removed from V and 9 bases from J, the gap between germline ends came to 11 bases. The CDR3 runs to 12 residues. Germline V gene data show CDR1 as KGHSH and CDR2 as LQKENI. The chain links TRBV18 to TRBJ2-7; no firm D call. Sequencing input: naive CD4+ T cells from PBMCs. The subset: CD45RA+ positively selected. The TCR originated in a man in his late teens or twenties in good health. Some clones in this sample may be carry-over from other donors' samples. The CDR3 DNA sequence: TGTGCCAGCTCACCATTTGACGGCGGGCAGTACTTC. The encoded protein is CASSPFDGGQYF.